This TCR beta chain was recorded in a study of T cell repertoires in cytomegalovirus infection. Whole-study context: In public TCR beta signatures, there were indications of both CMV infection and matching HLA type. Whole-study results and caveats: Cumulative public TCR beta family frequency identified carriers of CMV plus the relevant HLA. CMV-specific TCR beta clonotypes restricted by HLA-C dominated the ex vivo response.

The germline V gene encodes CDR1 MDHEN and CDR2 SYDVKM. The CDR3 sequence is 12 residues long. Trimming took 5 bases from V and 10 from J, leaving 14 bases between them. Regarding this clonotype: Its antigen is undetermined.

TCRdb called the reads again in MiXCR, with one record for every CDR3 protein. Counted here are around 280,000 distinct CDR3 sequences, about a tenth occurring once; the ten biggest clones make up about 2.3%. The clonotype originates from a human donor in good health (CMV status not recorded). Some clones in this sample may be carry-over from other donors' samples. V usage is TRBV28 and J usage is TRBJ1-1; D is possibly TRBD1 (6 bases). Sequenced: PBMCs. This chain's CDR3 is CASSQGGQGAFF. In nucleotides, the CDR3 is TGTGCCAGCAGTCAAGGGGGGCAAGGAGCTTTCTTT.